The rows below give T cell receptor beta chains drawn from one sample of a study of T cell changes during pregnancy in multiple sclerosis. TCRdb's table, derived via immunoSEQ multiplex PCR, lists solely in-frame clones and lacks some. The sample contains roughly 57,000 clones, about 88% of which appear only once. The sample here was CD8+ T cells from peripheral blood mononuclear cells, taken before pregnancy. Source of these receptors: a female donor with multiple sclerosis, enrolled in a pregnancy study. The CDR3 runs from the conserved cysteine through the conserved F or W. D genes are given only for firm matches. Some rows mark clone size as missing; the rest say once, few, many or name a class of expanded clone.

j_call: TRBJ2-1; d_call: -; clone_size: -; v_call: TRBV9; cdr3_aa: CASRLDGNSYNEQFF; cdr3_nt: TGTGCCAGCAGGCTCGACGGGAACTCCTACAATGAGCAGTTCTTC
j_call: TRBJ1-1; d_call: -; clone_size: -; v_call: TRBV4-3; cdr3_aa: CASSRVGSEAFF; cdr3_nt: TGCGCCAGCAGCCGAGTCGGGTCTGAAGCTTTCTTT
j_call: TRBJ1-2; d_call: TRBD1; clone_size: -; v_call: TRBV6-5; cdr3_aa: CASSPDRGYGYTF; cdr3_nt: TGTGCCAGCAGTCCCGACAGGGGCTATGGCTACACCTTC
j_call: TRBJ2-5; d_call: -; clone_size: -; v_call: TRBV6-1; cdr3_aa: CASSEDVGAQETQYF; cdr3_nt: TGTGCCAGCAGTGAAGATGTGGGGGCCCAAGAGACCCAGTACTTC
j_call: TRBJ2-2; d_call: -; clone_size: -; v_call: TRBV2; cdr3_aa: CASRKGGMNTGELFF; cdr3_nt: TGTGCCAGCAGAAAAGGGGGAATGAACACCGGGGAGCTGTTTTTT
j_call: TRBJ1-2; d_call: -; clone_size: -; v_call: TRBV7-9; cdr3_aa: CASSPRAGDYGYTF; cdr3_nt: TGTGCCAGCAGCCCCCGGGCAGGGGACTATGGCTACACCTTC
j_call: TRBJ2-5; d_call: TRBD2; clone_size: -; v_call: TRBV7-7; cdr3_aa: CASSLARGGGPQETQYF; cdr3_nt: TGTGCTAGCAGCTTAGCTCGAGGCGGGGGGCCCCAAGAGACCCAGTACTTC
j_call: TRBJ2-3; d_call: -; clone_size: -; v_call: TRBV7-9; cdr3_aa: CASSLPGADTQYF; cdr3_nt: TGTGCCAGCAGCTTACCGGGGGCAGATACGCAGTATTTT
j_call: TRBJ1-2; d_call: -; clone_size: -; v_call: TRBV6-5; cdr3_aa: CATLGAGYGYTF; cdr3_nt: TGTGCCACCTTAGGGGCTGGGTATGGCTACACCTTC
j_call: TRBJ2-3; d_call: TRBD2; clone_size: -; v_call: TRBV6-4; cdr3_aa: CASSEAGENTDTQYF; cdr3_nt: TGTGCCAGCAGTGAAGCGGGGGAGAACACAGATACGCAGTATTTT
j_call: TRBJ2-3; d_call: -; clone_size: -; v_call: TRBV4-3; cdr3_aa: CASSQDRERDTQYF; cdr3_nt: TGCGCCAGCAGCCAAGATCGAGAGAGGGATACGCAGTATTTT
j_call: TRBJ2-1; d_call: TRBD2; clone_size: once; v_call: TRBV5-6; cdr3_aa: CASTPGGSYNEQFF; cdr3_nt: TGTGCCAGCACTCCGGGGGGCTCCTACAATGAGCAGTTCTTC
j_call: TRBJ2-5; d_call: -; clone_size: -; v_call: TRBV7-7; cdr3_aa: CATSRPGETQYF; cdr3_nt: TGTGCCACTAGTAGACCCGGCGAGACCCAGTACTTC
j_call: TRBJ2-4; d_call: -; clone_size: -; v_call: TRBV6-5; cdr3_aa: CASRQGQGAKNIQYF; cdr3_nt: TGTGCCAGCAGGCAGGGTCAGGGAGCCAAAAACATTCAGTACTTC
j_call: TRBJ1-1; d_call: -; clone_size: few; v_call: TRBV4-2; cdr3_aa: CASSQEIQNEAFF; cdr3_nt: TGTGCCAGCAGCCAAGAAATACAGAATGAAGCTTTCTTT
j_call: TRBJ1-1; d_call: TRBD1; clone_size: once; v_call: TRBV7-6; cdr3_aa: CASSLAGGDRGNTEAFF; cdr3_nt: TGTGCCAGCAGCTTAGCGGGGGGGGACAGGGGGAACACTGAAGCTTTCTTT
j_call: TRBJ1-1; d_call: -; clone_size: -; v_call: TRBV4-3; cdr3_aa: CASSQEWGGDTEAFF; cdr3_nt: TGCGCCAGCAGCCAAGAGTGGGGAGGGGACACTGAAGCTTTCTTT
j_call: TRBJ2-7; d_call: -; clone_size: -; v_call: TRBV10-3; cdr3_aa: CATAPLRGNEQYF; cdr3_nt: TGTGCCACCGCTCCCCTCCGGGGAAACGAGCAGTACTTC
j_call: TRBJ1-2; d_call: -; clone_size: -; v_call: TRBV5-6; cdr3_aa: CASSFGTGTPYGYTF; cdr3_nt: TGTGCCAGCAGCTTTGGGACGGGGACACCCTACGGCTACACCTTC
j_call: TRBJ1-1; d_call: TRBD1; clone_size: -; v_call: TRBV11-3; cdr3_aa: CASSPRRTGTPPMNTEAFF; cdr3_nt: TGTGCCAGCAGCCCCAGGCGGACAGGCACCCCTCCTATGAACACTGAAGCTTTCTTT
j_call: TRBJ1-1; d_call: -; clone_size: -; v_call: TRBV25-1; cdr3_aa: CASSGNDRSLAEAFF; cdr3_nt: TGTGCCAGCAGTGGGAATGACAGGAGTTTGGCTGAAGCTTTCTTT
j_call: TRBJ2-7; d_call: -; clone_size: -; v_call: TRBV4-3; cdr3_aa: CASSFQGYEQYF; cdr3_nt: TGCGCCAGCAGCTTCCAGGGTTACGAGCAGTACTTC
j_call: TRBJ1-4; d_call: TRBD1; clone_size: -; v_call: TRBV14; cdr3_aa: CASSPSRDRGEKLFF; cdr3_nt: TGTGCCAGCAGCCCCTCCCGGGACAGGGGAGAAAAACTGTTTTTT
j_call: TRBJ1-1; d_call: TRBD1; clone_size: -; v_call: TRBV5-6; cdr3_aa: CASSKDRLGRGRGTEAFF; cdr3_nt: TGTGCCAGCAGCAAGGACAGGCTGGGAAGGGGGCGAGGCACTGAAGCTTTCTTT
j_call: TRBJ1-3; d_call: TRBD1; clone_size: -; v_call: TRBV27; cdr3_aa: CASSPRTGPGNTIYF; cdr3_nt: TGTGCCAGCAGTCCACGGACAGGGCCTGGAAACACCATATATTTT
j_call: TRBJ2-1; d_call: TRBD2; clone_size: -; v_call: TRBV6-5; cdr3_aa: CASTWTSGYNEQFF; cdr3_nt: TGTGCCAGCACCTGGACTAGCGGATACAATGAGCAGTTCTTC
j_call: TRBJ2-7; d_call: TRBD2; clone_size: -; v_call: TRBV2; cdr3_aa: CASLTSGGSGAYEQYF; cdr3_nt: TGTGCCAGCTTGACTAGCGGGGGCTCCGGGGCCTACGAGCAGTACTTC
j_call: TRBJ1-1; d_call: -; clone_size: -; v_call: TRBV5-6; cdr3_aa: CASSLGPTEAFF; cdr3_nt: TGTGCCAGCAGCTTGGGGCCCACTGAAGCTTTCTTT
j_call: TRBJ2-7; d_call: TRBD2; clone_size: -; v_call: TRBV10-3; cdr3_aa: CATALALNEQYF; cdr3_nt: TGTGCCACGGCACTAGCGTTAAACGAGCAGTACTTC
j_call: TRBJ2-3; d_call: TRBD2; clone_size: -; v_call: TRBV7-9; cdr3_aa: CASSLGGLAGVTDTQYF; cdr3_nt: TGTGCCAGCAGCTTAGGGGGACTAGCGGGGGTGACAGATACGCAGTATTTT
j_call: TRBJ1-2; d_call: -; clone_size: -; v_call: TRBV6-6; cdr3_aa: CATGGYTF; cdr3_nt: TGTGCCACCGGGGGCTACACCTTC
j_call: TRBJ2-3; d_call: TRBD2; clone_size: -; v_call: TRBV4-2; cdr3_aa: CASSQEHLAGGLWDTQYF; cdr3_nt: TGTGCCAGCAGCCAAGAGCACCTAGCGGGGGGACTCTGGGATACGCAGTATTTT
j_call: TRBJ2-3; d_call: TRBD2; clone_size: -; v_call: TRBV27; cdr3_aa: CASSLRGGLTDTQYF; cdr3_nt: TGTGCCAGCAGTTTACGGGGGGGCCTCACAGATACGCAGTATTTT
j_call: TRBJ2-1; d_call: -; clone_size: -; v_call: TRBV2; cdr3_aa: CASSEARLRQGMVGEQFF; cdr3_nt: TGTGCCAGCAGTGAAGCGCGTCTTCGGCAGGGGATGGTAGGTGAGCAGTTCTTC
j_call: TRBJ2-2; d_call: -; clone_size: few; v_call: TRBV10-3; cdr3_aa: CAISEPLDPGELFF; cdr3_nt: TGTGCCATCAGTGAACCTCTAGACCCCGGGGAGCTGTTTTTT
j_call: TRBJ1-5; d_call: -; clone_size: -; v_call: TRBV4-2; cdr3_aa: CASSQGEGGLQPQHF; cdr3_nt: TGTGCCAGCAGCCAAGGTGAGGGGGGGCTTCAGCCCCAGCATTTT
j_call: TRBJ2-2; d_call: -; clone_size: few; v_call: TRBV4-3; cdr3_aa: CASNPTSLDRAGELFF; cdr3_nt: TGCGCCAGCAACCCGACTAGTTTGGATCGCGCCGGGGAGCTGTTTTTT
j_call: TRBJ1-5; d_call: TRBD1; clone_size: medium-sized; v_call: TRBV15; cdr3_aa: CATAPDRGYQPQHF; cdr3_nt: TGTGCCACCGCCCCGGACAGGGGTTATCAGCCCCAGCATTTT
j_call: TRBJ2-1; d_call: -; clone_size: -; v_call: TRBV10-3; cdr3_aa: CAITSGPHEQFF; cdr3_nt: TGTGCCATCACCTCAGGGCCCCATGAGCAGTTCTTC
j_call: TRBJ2-7; d_call: TRBD1; clone_size: -; v_call: TRBV10-3; cdr3_aa: CAIRSGTGVVWQYF; cdr3_nt: TGTGCCATCAGATCCGGGACAGGGGTCGTCTGGCAGTACTTC
j_call: TRBJ1-6; d_call: TRBD1; clone_size: -; v_call: TRBV7-2; cdr3_aa: CASSGTAYNSPLHF; cdr3_nt: TGTGCCAGTTCCGGGACAGCTTATAATTCACCCCTCCACTTT
j_call: TRBJ1-5; d_call: TRBD1; clone_size: few; v_call: TRBV4-1; cdr3_aa: CASSQSDRGNQPQHF; cdr3_nt: TGCGCCAGCAGCCAGTCGGACAGGGGCAATCAGCCCCAGCATTTT
j_call: TRBJ2-1; d_call: TRBD2; clone_size: -; v_call: TRBV11-3; cdr3_aa: CASSSRLAGGNNEQFF; cdr3_nt: TGTGCCAGCAGCTCGAGACTAGCGGGGGGCAACAATGAGCAGTTCTTC
j_call: TRBJ2-3; d_call: -; clone_size: -; v_call: TRBV9; cdr3_aa: CASSPEGGTDTQYF; cdr3_nt: TGTGCCAGCAGCCCCGAGGGGGGCACAGATACGCAGTATTTT
j_call: TRBJ1-4; d_call: -; clone_size: -; v_call: TRBV19; cdr3_aa: CASSISGTSLFELFF; cdr3_nt: TGTGCCAGTAGTATATCCGGGACAAGCCTTTTCGAACTGTTTTTT
j_call: TRBJ1-1; d_call: TRBD1; clone_size: -; v_call: TRBV7-2; cdr3_aa: CASSLGQGREAFF; cdr3_nt: TGTGCCAGCAGCTTAGGACAGGGCCGTGAAGCTTTCTTT
j_call: TRBJ1-6; d_call: -; clone_size: -; v_call: TRBV6-6; cdr3_aa: CASKSGGSSPLHF; cdr3_nt: TGTGCCAGCAAGTCGGGGGGTTCTTCACCCCTCCACTTT
j_call: TRBJ2-7; d_call: -; clone_size: -; v_call: TRBV29-1; cdr3_aa: CSVTLLSSYEQYF; cdr3_nt: TGCAGCGTTACCCTCCTCAGCTCCTACGAGCAGTACTTC
j_call: TRBJ1-2; d_call: -; clone_size: once; v_call: TRBV19; cdr3_aa: CASSPGRGLYGYTF; cdr3_nt: TGTGCCAGTAGTCCGGGCAGGGGTTTGTATGGCTACACCTTC
j_call: TRBJ2-5; d_call: -; clone_size: -; v_call: TRBV5-8; cdr3_aa: CASSHRAGDETQYF; cdr3_nt: TGTGCCAGCAGCCACAGAGCAGGGGACGAGACCCAGTACTTC
j_call: TRBJ2-7; d_call: TRBD2; clone_size: -; v_call: TRBV10-3; cdr3_aa: CAISETGGRVSYEQYF; cdr3_nt: TGTGCCATCAGTGAGACGGGGGGTCGGGTCTCCTACGAGCAGTACTTC
j_call: TRBJ1-1; d_call: TRBD1; clone_size: -; v_call: TRBV27; cdr3_aa: CASSLGPGQYTEAFF; cdr3_nt: TGTGCCAGCAGTTTGGGACCGGGACAGTACACTGAAGCTTTCTTT